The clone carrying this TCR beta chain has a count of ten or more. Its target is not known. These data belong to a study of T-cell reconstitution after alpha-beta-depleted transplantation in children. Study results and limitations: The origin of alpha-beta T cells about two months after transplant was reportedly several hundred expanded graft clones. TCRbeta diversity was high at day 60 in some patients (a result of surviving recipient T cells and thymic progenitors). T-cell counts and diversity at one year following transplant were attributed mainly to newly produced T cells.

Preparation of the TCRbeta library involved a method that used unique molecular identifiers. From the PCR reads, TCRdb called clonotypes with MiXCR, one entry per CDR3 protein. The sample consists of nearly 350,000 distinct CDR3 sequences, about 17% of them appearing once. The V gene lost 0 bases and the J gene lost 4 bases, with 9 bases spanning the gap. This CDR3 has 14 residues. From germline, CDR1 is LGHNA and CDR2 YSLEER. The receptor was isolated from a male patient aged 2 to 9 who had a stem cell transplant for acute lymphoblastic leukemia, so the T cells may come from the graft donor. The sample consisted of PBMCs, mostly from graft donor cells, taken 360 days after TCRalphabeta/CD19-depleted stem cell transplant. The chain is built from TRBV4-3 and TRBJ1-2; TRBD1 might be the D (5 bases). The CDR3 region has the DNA TGCGCCAGCAGCCAAGATTCGGGACGCTATGGCTACACCTTC. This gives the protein CASSQDSGRYGYTF.